The next 18 T cell receptor beta chains were all read from a single sample in a study of human CD4 T cells and Enterobacteriaceae. After about 6-7 days, proliferating activated T cells were FACS-sorted as CFSE-low CD25+ ICOS+ cells. Memory CD4+ T cells were CFSE-labeled and cultured 2:1 with antigen-pulsed autologous monocytes. All CD4+ cells other than CD45RA+CCR7+CD95- naive cells were sorted as memory, over 95% pure. Libraries were prepared by immunoSEQ multiplex PCR; TCRdb keeps only in-frame clonotypes and omits some of them. The repertoire holds over 150 clones, with over 40% as singletons. Sequences were obtained from bacteria-reactive CD4+ T cells grown in culture. The subset here: CFSE-low proliferating memory CD4 T cells sorted after in vitro stimulation with a heat-inactivated bacterium or M. tuberculosis lysate. These receptors came from a human donor in good health.

This clone is labeled as large (0.1 to 1%). A far larger clone is a single base away, which makes a read error likely. This sequence joins TRBV11-2 and TRBJ2-5; 9 nucleotides match TRBD2. The CDR3 is 15 amino acids. CDR1 is SGHAT and CDR2 is FQNNGV in the germline V gene. This CDR3 is CARSFGAGGRETQYF. CDR3 bases: TGTGCCCGCAGCTTTGGGGCGGGGGGGCGAGAGACCCAGTACTTC.

Within the sample, this clone is hyperexpanded. The J gene is TRBJ1-1, the V gene TRBV19; D unclear. The V gene's germline CDR1 is LNHDA and CDR2 SQIVND (reference sequence). CDR3 size: 15 residues. Trimming removed 3 bases from V and 0 bases from J, with 11 bases in between. This chain's CDR3 is CASSIKLQMNTEAFF. CDR3 bases: TGTGCCAGTAGTATTAAGCTACAGATGAACACTGAAGCTTTCTTT.

This clone turned up a few times. This chain connects TRBV5-1 to TRBJ1-1, with TRBD1 matching 9 bases. V shed 4 bases, J shed 5 bases, and the junction held 12 bases outside the gene matches. Germline V gives CDR1 SGHRS, CDR2 YFSETQ. This CDR3 is built from 16 residues. This chain's CDR3 is CASSIGQGIRATEAFF. The DNA of the CDR3 is TGCGCCAGCAGCATCGGACAGGGGATAAGGGCAACTGAAGCTTTCTTT.

The chain joins TRBV18 to TRBJ2-4, with 10 bases that match TRBD1. Germline trimming cut 5 bases from V and 9 bases from J; bases unmatched to any gene: 7. The CDR3 has 14 residues. CDR1 is KGHSH, CDR2 LQKENI, per germline. In nucleotides, the CDR3 is TGTGCCAGCTCATTATCGGGACAGGGGAGCATTCAGTACTTC. Translated: CASSLSGQGSIQYF.

A word on this clone: Since a much larger clone is just one base distant, this may be a read error. This sequence joins TRBV7-2 and TRBJ2-5; 9 nucleotides align to TRBD2. This CDR3 has 15 residues. V lost 3 bases to trimming and J lost 4 bases; unmatched junction nucleotides: 6. Germline V CDR1 and CDR2: SGHTA, FQGNSA. The CDR3 DNA reads as TGTGCCAGCAGCTTTGGGGCGGGGGGGCGAGAGACCCAGTACTTC. Translating it yields CASSFGAGGRETQYF.

This clone was observed a few times. This may arise from a read error, as a much more abundant clone is one base away. The rearrangement links TRBV11-3 to TRBJ2-5; 9 bases line up with TRBD2. CDR1 SGHNT and CDR2 YENEEA come from the germline V gene. Trimming took 3 bases from V and 4 from J; bases not matched to a gene: 6. This CDR3 comprises 15 residues. CDR3 coding DNA: TGTGCCAGCAGCTTTGGGGCGGGGGGGCGAGAGACCCAGTACTTC. This sequence encodes CASSFGAGGRETQYF.

This clone was picked up a small number of times. The chain employs TRBV5-6 and TRBJ1-3, with 7 bases matching TRBD1. This CDR3 is 14 amino acids long. The V gene's germline CDR1 is SGHDT and CDR2 YYEEEE. V trimming: 4 bases; J trimming: 2 bases; junction bases outside the gene matches: 3. CDR3 DNA sequence: TGTGCCAGCAGCGGGACAGTTGCTGGAAACACCATATATTTT. It is translated as CASSGTVAGNTIYF.

The chain combines TRBV11-2 with TRBJ1-1, with no clear D. The CDR3 has 15 amino acids. Trimming removed 0 bases at V and 4 bases at J, with 12 bases between. CDR1 is SGHAT and CDR2 is FQNNGV in the germline V gene. CDR3 nucleotides: TGTGCCAGCAGCTTAGAAGGCACACGGGGCACTGAAGCTTTCTTT. Encoded protein: CASSLEGTRGTEAFF.

The V call is TRBV28, the J call TRBJ1-2; 8 bases match TRBD1. V lost 4 bases and J lost 0; bases outside the gene matches: 7. This CDR3 has 16 amino acids. The germline V gene encodes CDR1 MDHEN and CDR2 SYDVKM. CDR3 nucleotides: TGTGCCAGCAGTTCCGGGACAGGCCATTCTAACTATGGCTACACCTTC. It codes for CASSSGTGHSNYGYTF.

This clone is large by share. A single base is all that separates this from a far larger clone, so a read error is likely. This sample includes further DNA sequences coding for the same CDR3. The genes are TRBV11-2 and TRBJ2-5; 9 positions match TRBD2. V was clipped by 5 bases and J by 4 bases; unmatched bases: 8. The germline V gene has CDR1 SGHAT and CDR2 FQNNGV. The CDR3 totals 15 residues. CDR3 nucleotide sequence: TGTGCCAGCAGCGTTGGGGCGGGGGGGCGAGAGACCCAGTACTTC. Translation: CASSVGAGGRETQYF.

V and J are TRBV11-2 and TRBJ2-1; TRBD2 matches at 14 bases. The V gene's germline CDR1 is SGHAT and CDR2 FQNNGV. CDR3 size: 18 residues. V lost 1 base and J lost 7; bases outside the gene matches: 9. The CDR3 DNA follows: TGTGCCAGCAGCTTAGCCGGGACTAGCGGGAGCAGGCCGAATGAGCAGTTCTTC. Protein: CASSLAGTSGSRPNEQFF.

The DNA of the CDR3 is TGTGCCAGCAGGGCCTACTATGGCTACACCTTC. It is translated as CASRAYYGYTF. The chain links TRBV6-5 to TRBJ1-2; D remains ambiguous. V lost 6 bases, J lost 3 bases, and 5 bases lay in between. The CDR3 spans 11 residues. Germline CDR1 and CDR2: MNHEY and SVGAGI.

Details on this clone: This clone may be a read error of a much larger clone one base away. V and J are TRBV11-2 and TRBJ2-5, with 9 bases lining up with TRBD2. The CDR3 sequence is 15 residues long. The V and J ends lost 11 bases and 4 bases, in that order; junction bases with no gene match: 14. Germline V lookup: CDR1 SGHAT, CDR2 FQNNGV. The CDR3 spells CARCFGAGGRETQYF. The CDR3 bases are TGTGCCCGCTGCTTTGGGGCGGGGGGGCGAGAGACCCAGTACTTC.

Relative to its sample, this clone is large. The chain links TRBV28 to TRBJ1-5, with TRBD1 identical over 7 bases. This CDR3 has 14 residues. Germline V gene sequence: CDR1 MDHEN, CDR2 SYDVKM. With V trimmed by 6 bases and J by 9 bases, 11 bases remained unmatched. The CDR3 coding sequence is TGTGCCAGCAGGCTAGAACAGGGGAGCGGGCCCCAGCATTTT. Amino acid sequence: CASRLEQGSGPQHF.

CDR3 region: CASSVTGTNSPLHF. In DNA form, the CDR3 reads TGTGCCAGCAGTGTGACAGGGACGAATTCACCCCTCCACTTT. The V gene is TRBV28, the J gene TRBJ1-6, with 7 bases lining up with TRBD1. Losses at the gene ends were 5 bases for V and 7 bases for J; bases not matched to a gene: 5. Per germline, CDR1 MDHEN and CDR2 SYDVKM. The CDR3 contains 14 residues.

This clone turned up a few times. The V gene is TRBV6-1, the J gene TRBJ1-5; no definite D call. Germline CDR1 is MNHNS and CDR2 is SASEGT. This CDR3 comprises 14 residues. Trimming cost V 1 base and J 1 base, with 5 bases left between them. The CDR3 protein is CASSEEWSNQPQHF. CDR3 in DNA: TGTGCCAGCAGTGAAGAGTGGAGCAATCAGCCCCAGCATTTT.

The CDR3 region has the DNA TGTGCCAGCAGCTTAGTACGTACAGCCCAAGAGACCCAGTACTTC. Translation gives CASSLVRTAQETQYF. This rearrangement joins TRBV7-7 to TRBJ2-5, with D unclear. This CDR3 spans 15 amino acids. From germline, CDR1 is SSHAT and CDR2 FNYEAQ (reference sequence). Trimming removed 1 base from V and 1 base from J, with 10 bases in between.

The CDR3 loop reads CASRAYYGYTF. Here the CDR3 DNA reads TGTGCCAGCAGGGCCTACTATGGCTACACCTTC. The chain recombines TRBV6-6 with TRBJ1-2; D call uncertain. Germline CDR1 and CDR2: MNHNY and SVGAGI (reference sequence). CDR3 length equals 11 residues. V was cut by 6 bases and J by 3 bases, with 5 bases left in between.